The 9 T cell receptor beta chains reported below all come from one sample, sequenced in a study of T cell responses to AZD1222 COVID-19 vaccine. Clones were sequenced by immunoSEQ multiplex PCR, and TCRdb holds only the in-frame ones, with some missing. The sample includes 60,000 to 75,000 clones, 80% to 90% seen only once; the top ten take roughly 28%. Source: peripheral blood, taken 28 days after the second AZD1222 dose. These receptors were obtained from an adult who received the AZD1222 COVID-19 vaccine.

The rearrangement joins TRBV6-5 to TRBJ1-5; D is uncertain. The germline gives CDR1 MNHEY, CDR2 SVGAGI. The V gene lost 4 bases and the J gene lost 2 bases, with 6 bases spanning the gap. This CDR3 has 13 amino acids. In DNA form, the CDR3 reads TGTGCCAGCAGTTCTAGAGGCAATCAGCCCCAGCATTTT. It specifies CASSSRGNQPQHF.

J is TRBJ2-7 and V is TRBV4-1, with D possibly TRBD2 on 6 matching bases. This CDR3 spans 16 amino acids. The V and J ends lost 3 bases and 0 bases respectively, with 15 bases between them. Germline CDR1 is MGHRA and CDR2 is YSYEKL. CDR3 loop: CASSQDFAGNSYEQYF. CDR3 in DNA: TGCGCCAGCAGCCAGGATTTTGCGGGGAACTCCTACGAGCAGTACTTC.

This clone appeared a single time. The V and J genes are TRBV5-1 and TRBJ1-2; the match to TRBD1 covers 7 bases. This CDR3 region has 14 residues. The germline CDR1 and CDR2 sequences are SGHRS and YFSETQ. Trimming removed 4 bases from V and 8 bases from J; junction bases left unmatched: 11. CDR3 DNA sequence: TGCGCCAGCAGCGTGGGGACAGCCTTCGGAGGCTACACCTTC. Its protein is CASSVGTAFGGYTF.

The gene calls are TRBV6-5 and TRBJ1-2, with D unresolved. Germline V gives CDR1 MNHEY, CDR2 SVGAGI. The CDR3 runs to 13 residues. V was clipped by 6 bases and J by 8 bases, with 16 bases between them. The CDR3 reads CASRRTLGSGYTF. CDR3 in DNA: TGTGCCAGCAGAAGGACCTTGGGCTCCGGCTACACCTTC.

The chain combines TRBV21-1 with TRBJ2-7. TRBV21-1 is a recognized pseudogene. This CDR3 is built from 13 residues. The CDR3 DNA reads TGTGCCAGCAGTTCCGTTGGTCGCTACGAGCAGTACTTC. Translated: CASSSVGRYEQYF.

The chain couples TRBV10-2 to TRBJ1-5; D uncertain. V was cut by 4 bases and J by 4 bases, with 8 bases left in between. The CDR3 is 13 residues long. Germline assignment: CDR1 WSHSY and CDR2 SAAADI. CDR3 in DNA: TGCGCCAGCAGTGTCGAAAGTAATCAGCCCCAGCATTTT. This sequence encodes CASSVESNQPQHF.

The rearrangement uses TRBV2 and TRBJ1-6; D unclear. Trimming removed 1 base at V and 8 bases at J, with 9 bases between. CDR3 length equals 14 residues. Germline V lookup: CDR1 SNHLY, CDR2 FYNNEI. This CDR3 reads CASSEEQIYSPLHF. The DNA for the CDR3 is TGTGCCAGCAGTGAAGAACAGATTTATTCACCCCTCCACTTT.

V gene TRBV27 combines with J gene TRBJ2-1; unclear D gene. There are 11 residues in the CDR3. CDR1 MNHEY and CDR2 SMNVEV come from the germline V gene (reference sequence). The ends were cut back, 2 bases at V and 5 bases at J, with 1 base in the middle. CDR3 loop: CASSLNNEQFF. The DNA of the CDR3 is TGTGCCAGCAGTTTAAACAATGAGCAGTTCTTC.

This chain connects TRBV6-1 to TRBJ2-2, with TRBD2 identical over 8 bases. V shed 3 bases and J 7 bases; nucleotides not matched to a gene: 7. Germline CDR1 MNHNS, CDR2 SASEGT. The CDR3 length is 15 residues. The chain's CDR3 is CASSDNSGRRGELFF. In DNA form, the CDR3 reads TGTGCCAGCAGTGACAACAGCGGGAGACGCGGGGAGCTGTTTTTT.